The rows below give T cell receptor beta chains drawn from one sample of a study of cytomegalovirus exposure and HLA in healthy donors. Clones were sequenced by immunoSEQ multiplex PCR, and TCRdb holds only the in-frame ones, with some missing. The top ten hold 3.1% of the sample, which has approximately 140,000 clones, 70% to 80% seen once. Sequenced: PBMCs. These TCRs come from a female donor in good health and CMV-seronegative. CDR3s include the opening cysteine and the closing phenylalanine or tryptophan. D genes are given only for firm matches. Size values are once, few and many counts, or a class for expanded clones, and some rows have none.

.,.,TRBJ1-5,TRBV19,15,TGTGCCAGTAGTATAGGGGGGGGGATGATTCAGCCCCAGCATTTT,CASSIGGGMIQPQHF
TRBD1,.,TRBJ2-3,TRBV19,15,TGTGCCAGTAGTGACCTCAGGGGGCCCACAGATACGCAGTATTTT,CASSDLRGPTDTQYF
.,once,TRBJ1-5,TRBV28,13,TGTGCCAGCAGTACAGGGATCAATCAGCCCCAGCATTTT,CASSTGINQPQHF
TRBD1,few,TRBJ1-1,TRBV6-1,16,TGTGCCAGCAGTGTTTCCCGGACAGGGCCACCCCCGGAAGCTTTCTTT,CASSVSRTGPPPEAFF
.,once,TRBJ2-3,TRBV5-4,12,TGTGCCAGTATGACTAGCACAGATACGCAGTATTTT,CASMTSTDTQYF
TRBD2,.,TRBJ2-1,TRBV29-1,11,TGCAGCGTTCGCGGGGGGGCTTGGCAGTTCTTC,CSVRGGAWQFF
TRBD2,.,TRBJ2-3,TRBV6-5,16,TGTGCCAGCAGTTACCGCGGGACTAGTGGTACAGATACGCAGTATTTT,CASSYRGTSGTDTQYF
.,.,TRBJ1-2,TRBV2,13,TGTGCCACCCCGGGTCAGACGAACTATGGCTACACCTTC,CATPGQTNYGYTF
TRBD1,.,TRBJ2-1,TRBV4-1,15,TGCGCCAGCAGCCAACCAGGGGGCGCGGGCAATGAGCAGTTCTTC,CASSQPGGAGNEQFF
.,.,TRBJ2-6,TRBV6-6,16,TGTGCCAGCACTTACAGGCGGGCATCCGGGGCCAACGTCCTGACTTTC,CASTYRRASGANVLTF
TRBD2,once,TRBJ2-7,TRBV7-2,16,TGTGCCAGCAGCTTAATGGGCGGGAGGTATGGCGACGAGCAGTACTTC,CASSLMGGRYGDEQYF
TRBD2,once,TRBJ2-3,TRBV2,16,TGTGCCAGCAGTGAATTACTAGCGGGGGGCACAGATACGCAGTATTTT,CASSELLAGGTDTQYF
.,.,TRBJ1-5,TRBV7-3,13,TGTGCCAGCAGCTTATATCACGGTCAGCCCCAGCATTTT,CASSLYHGQPQHF
TRBD2,once,TRBJ2-1,TRBV5-1,14,TGCGCCAGCAGGCGAGCGGGGGGGACCAATGAGCAGTTCTTC,CASRRAGGTNEQFF
TRBD1,.,TRBJ1-1,TRBV7-6,14,TGTGCCAGCAGCTCTCAGGGGGCAGGGACTGAAGCTTTCTTT,CASSSQGAGTEAFF
TRBD2,.,TRBJ2-3,TRBV7-9,16,TGTGCCAGCAGCTTAGCTAGCGGGAGATACACAGATACGCAGTATTTT,CASSLASGRYTDTQYF
.,.,TRBJ1-6,TRBV10-3,14,TGTGCCATCAGCCCCGGGGAGGTCAATTCACCCCTCCACTTT,CAISPGEVNSPLHF
TRBD1,.,TRBJ2-2,TRBV7-3,15,TGTGCCAGCAGCCCCGACAGGGCCAACACCGGGGAGCTGTTTTTT,CASSPDRANTGELFF
.,.,TRBJ2-5,TRBV15,12,TGTGCCACCAGCAGAGACGGGGAGACCCAGTACTTC,CATSRDGETQYF
TRBD2,.,TRBJ2-7,TRBV19,17,TGTGCCAGTAGTATAGATAGGGAGGAGGGAGGGCCTCTCGAGCAGTACTTC,CASSIDREEGGPLEQYF
TRBD1,.,TRBJ2-1,TRBV7-9,15,TGTGCCAGCAGTCTACCGAGGGGGCGAAACAATGAGCAGTTCTTC,CASSLPRGRNNEQFF
TRBD1,.,TRBJ2-1,TRBV28,16,TGTGCCAGCAGTCCCCGGACAGGGTGGCCCTACAATGAGCAGTTCTTC,CASSPRTGWPYNEQFF
TRBD1,.,TRBJ1-1,TRBV7-9,16,TGTGCCAGCAGCCGTGGCCCAAGGGGGCCGAACACTGAAGCTTTCTTT,CASSRGPRGPNTEAFF
TRBD2,.,TRBJ2-1,TRBV4-3,14,TGCGCCAGCAGCCCTATAGCGGGAGCCCATGAGCAGTTCTTC,CASSPIAGAHEQFF
.,.,TRBJ2-1,TRBV7-8,11,TGTGCCAGCAGCTTAGACAGGGAGCAGTTCTTC,CASSLDREQFF
.,.,TRBJ1-1,TRBV27,13,TGTGCCAGCAGAGACTCGGGGAGAAGTGAAGCTTTCTTT,CASRDSGRSEAFF
.,.,TRBJ1-2,TRBV5-4,15,TGTGCCAGCAGCTTGGGTGCTAGGGGCTCTGGTGGCTACACCTTC,CASSLGARGSGGYTF
.,.,TRBJ2-7,TRBV10-3,14,TGTGCCATCAGTAAGACAGGTAGCTCCTACGAGCAGTACTTC,CAISKTGSSYEQYF
.,few,TRBJ1-1,TRBV4-3,13,TGCGCCAGCAGCCCAGCGGTCGGGACTGAAGCTTTCTTT,CASSPAVGTEAFF
.,.,TRBJ2-5,TRBV5-5,14,TGTGCCAGCAGCTTGGGGCTAGTGCAGGAGACCCAGTACTTC,CASSLGLVQETQYF
.,.,TRBJ2-7,TRBV28,16,TGTGCCAGCAGTTTGCCGATGACATCCCCCGCTACCGTGCAGTACTTC,CASSLPMTSPATVQYF
.,.,TRBJ2-7,TRBV30,12,TGTGCCTGGGCGAGGAGCTCCTACGAGCAGTACTTC,CAWARSSYEQYF
TRBD2,.,TRBJ2-5,TRBV12-5,17,TGTGCTAGTGGTTTGGTAGTTAGCGGGGGGGGACGAGAGACCCAGTACTTC,CASGLVVSGGGRETQYF
.,.,TRBJ1-2,TRBV7-2,14,TGTGCCAGCAGCTTGGCTCGCCTTAACTATGGCTACACCTTC,CASSLARLNYGYTF
TRBD1,.,TRBJ2-5,TRBV5-1,14,TGCGCCAGCAGCTCGGGACAGGGGAAAGAGACCCAGTACTTC,CASSSGQGKETQYF
.,.,TRBJ1-2,TRBV9,13,TGTGCCAGCTCTCCAGGGGCGAGCTATGGCTACACCTTC,CASSPGASYGYTF
.,once,TRBJ1-2,TRBV15,13,TGTGCCACCCGAGGGATGGAGCTGGGAGGCTACACCTTC,CATRGMELGGYTF
.,.,TRBJ1-2,TRBV25-1,13,TGTGCCAGCAGTGAGAGGGGGGGCTATGGCTACACCTTC,CASSERGGYGYTF
TRBD1,.,TRBJ1-3,TRBV27,16,TGTGCCAGCAGCCCCATCGACAGGGTCTCTGGAAACACCATATATTTT,CASSPIDRVSGNTIYF
TRBD1,few,TRBJ2-1,TRBV5-6,13,TGTGCCAGCAACGAGGACAGGGGGCACGAGCAGTTCTTC,CASNEDRGHEQFF
.,.,TRBJ2-7,TRBV11-3,16,TGTGCCAGCAGCTCCCCTCGACGGAGCAGGGCCCACGAGCAGTACTTC,CASSSPRRSRAHEQYF